The clone carrying this T cell receptor beta chain was detected many times. The data were obtained in a study of PD-L1 blockade in urothelial cancer. Turning to the study itself: Samples came from 3 weeks, at the second dose, and 6 weeks into treatment.

V lost 2 bases and J 8 bases, leaving 7 bases between the germline ends. The CDR3 has 11 amino acids. From germline, CDR1 is SGHDT and CDR2 YYEEEE. Produced via immunoSEQ multiplex PCR; TCRdb's table is partial and in-frame only. The top ten hold roughly 3.5% of the sample, which has 130,000 or so clones, roughly 80% seen once. Time point: pretreatment peripheral blood. The chain has TRBV5-6 and TRBJ1-2; D is uncertain. The sequence was collected from a man aged 45 to 65 with urothelial cancer. Source: PBMCs, taken around atezolizumab (anti-PD-L1) treatment. The CDR3 reads CASSFRLGYTF. The CDR3 DNA is TGTGCCAGCAGCTTCCGTCTAGGCTACACCTTC.